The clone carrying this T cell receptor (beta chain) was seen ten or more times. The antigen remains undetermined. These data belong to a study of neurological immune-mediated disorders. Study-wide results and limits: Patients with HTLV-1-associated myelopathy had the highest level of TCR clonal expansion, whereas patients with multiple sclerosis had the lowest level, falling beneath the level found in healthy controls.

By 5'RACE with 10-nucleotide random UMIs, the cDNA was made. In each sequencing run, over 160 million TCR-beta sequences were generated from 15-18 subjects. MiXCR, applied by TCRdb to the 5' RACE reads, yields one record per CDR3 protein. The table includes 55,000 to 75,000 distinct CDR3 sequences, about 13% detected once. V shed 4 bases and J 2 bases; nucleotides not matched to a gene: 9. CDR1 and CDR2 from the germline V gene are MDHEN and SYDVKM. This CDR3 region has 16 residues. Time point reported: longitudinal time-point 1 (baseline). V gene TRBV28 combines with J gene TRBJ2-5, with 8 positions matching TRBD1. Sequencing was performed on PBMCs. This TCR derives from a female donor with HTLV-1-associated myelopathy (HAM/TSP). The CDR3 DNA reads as TGTGCCAGCAGTTCTCTCGGGACAGGTAGACAAGAGACCCAGTACTTC. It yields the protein CASSSLGTGRQETQYF. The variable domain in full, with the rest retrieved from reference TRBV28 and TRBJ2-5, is DVKVTQSSRYLVKRTGEKVFLECVQDMDHENMFWYRQDPGLGLRLIYFSYDVKMKEKGDIPEGYSVSREKKERFSLILESASTNQTSMYLCASSSLGTGRQETQYFGPGTRLLVL.